This T cell receptor beta chain derives from a study of memory CD4+ T cells and cytomegalovirus serostatus. As processed by the authors: After removing out-of-frame reads, 2,204,828 distinct TCRbeta sequences remained. Sequencing used immunoSEQ multiplex PCR; TCRdb keeps in-frame clones, though not all of them. V, J and clone size were drawn from that table, and D and trimming were deduced from the DNA. Of approximately 92,000 clones detected, roughly 80% appear once; the ten largest clones hold about 4%. The CDR3 sequence is 15 residues long. V shed 5 bases and J shed 4 bases, with 17 bases lying between them. From germline, CDR1 is SNHLY and CDR2 FYNNEI. Worth noting for this clone: What it binds is unknown.

The study, taken as a whole, reports: Each of approximately 61 CMV-associated TCRbeta sequences occurred in one to five individuals.

Single viable CD3+CD4+CD8-CD45RO+ cells were sorted as the memory CD4+ T cells. This TCR was recovered from an adult in good health and CMV-seropositive. Sequencing was done on a sample of memory CD4+ T cells from blood. The chain uses TRBV2 and TRBJ1-2; D perhaps matches TRBD1 (6 bases). The CDR3 DNA reads TGTGCCAGCAGTCCAACGACAGGTGTCGGCTATGGCTACACCTTC. The encoded protein is CASSPTTGVGYGYTF.